The rows below give T cell receptor beta chains drawn from one sample of a study of T cell responses to AZD1222 COVID-19 vaccine. TCRdb's table, derived via immunoSEQ multiplex PCR, lists solely in-frame clones and lacks some. Of fewer than 85,000 clones listed, around 87% are singletons. The sample here was peripheral blood, taken on day 0 of AZD1222 vaccination. The receptors originated from an adult in good health. Each CDR3 is given with its conserved first and last residue. Fields, in order: J gene, V gene, CDR3 protein.

TRBJ2-5	TRBV4-2	CASSQGAHRGKETQYF
TRBJ2-2	TRBV6-4	CASSDSVTGTGELFF
TRBJ1-1	TRBV5-5	CASSLASWRGAGNTEAFF
TRBJ1-1	TRBV7-6	CASSSGTRAEAFF
TRBJ2-1	TRBV24-1	CATSDFLGPGLVGHEQFF
TRBJ1-5	TRBV10-1	CASNGNSFSNQPQHF
TRBJ2-5	TRBV7-2	CASRGGSPQETQYF
TRBJ1-2	TRBV9	CASSLSGTYGYTF
TRBJ1-1	TRBV19	CASQGEGGRSYTEAFF
TRBJ1-2	TRBV24-1	CATSDATGTAYGYTF
TRBJ1-5	TRBV19	CASGSTGNNQPQHF
TRBJ1-3	TRBV28	CASTGGKGREDTIYF
TRBJ1-1	TRBV7-3	CASSLTGRDRKLFF
TRBJ2-5	TRBV6-8	CASKRQQETQYF
TRBJ2-5	TRBV3-1/TRBV3-2	CASSQLGDETQYF
TRBJ2-7	TRBV25-1	CASSESVFPRGYEQYF
TRBJ2-7	TRBV25-1	CASSRAGGAAYEQYF
TRBJ2-7	TRBV6-5	CASSLTDRAEYEQYF
TRBJ2-6	TRBV6-5	CASTPRGPGANVLTF
TRBJ2-7	TRBV28	CASTYGDRVDYEQYF
TRBJ1-2	TRBV14	CASSQVITTSGYTF
TRBJ2-5	TRBV5-1	CASSLGGGQETQYF
TRBJ2-7	TRBV9	CASSSQGTRYEQYF
TRBJ2-2	TRBV11-2	CASRPTSAAGELFF
TRBJ2-2	TRBV7-9	CASSSPGGANTGELFF
TRBJ2-1	TRBV7-2	CASSSRGTSGSYEQFF
TRBJ2-2	TRBV6-2/TRBV6-3	CASSYLPGGSGELFF
TRBJ2-5	TRBV29-1	CSVEGLRTGAAQSQETQYF
TRBJ2-2	TRBV7-9	CASSLVWPRGQGTGELFF
TRBJ1-4	TRBV10-2	CASSESKDSATNEKLFF
TRBJ1-4	TRBV18	CASSRYDYRQDEKLFF
TRBJ1-4	TRBV28	CDTNEKLFF
TRBJ2-7	TRBV29-1	CSVVYSYEQYF
TRBJ1-5	TRBV12-2	CASRLWTGPPDRESGQPQHF
TRBJ2-7	TRBV7-8	CASSLNRASEQYF
TRBJ1-3	TRBV5-6	CASSPGLSGNTIYF
TRBJ1-1	TRBV6-5	CASSYGAGGNTEAFF
TRBJ2-1	TRBV29-1	CSVYIQGFDEQFF